This T cell receptor beta chain stems from a study of PD-L1 blockade in urothelial cancer. Study-level information: When blood samples were assessed, the median T cell count was around 140,000.

Clones were read by immunoSEQ multiplex PCR, and TCRdb kept only the in-frame ones, dropping some. This repertoire shows tens of thousands of clones, roughly 90% found once; its top ten account for roughly 0.9%. Time point given: peripheral blood 6 weeks after treatment start. The V end was cut by 3 bases, the J end by 4 bases, with 13 bases between. CDR3 length equals 14 residues. Germline V lookup: CDR1 MNHEY, CDR2 SMNVEV (reference sequence). The clonotype comes from a woman aged 80 or over with urothelial cancer. J is TRBJ2-7 and V is TRBV27, with D possibly matching TRBD2 (5 bases). Material: PBMCs, obtained around atezolizumab (anti-PD-L1) treatment. CDR3 sequence (DNA): TGTGCCAGCAGTTTGGCCGGGAACACATACGAGCAGTACTTC. This encodes CASSLAGNTYEQYF.